This T cell receptor (beta chain) appears in the sequencing data of a study of blood T cell repertoires in COVID-19. Study details: Samples representing acute and convalescent COVID-19 were sourced from the United States, Italy and Spain.

This clone showed up just once. Original analysis: By means of reference gene primer amplification, nucleated cell counts were estimated. TCRdb's copy holds only in-frame clones and misses some; the assay was immunoSEQ multiplex PCR. The DNA gave D and trimming, while V, J and clone size come from that table. The sample contains 65,000 to 90,000 clones, approximately 90% of which appear only once. The CDR3 totals 13 residues. Germline V gives CDR1 LGHNA, CDR2 YNFKEQ. V lost 3 bases to trimming and J lost 4 bases, with 9 bases between them. The chain combines TRBV4-2 with TRBJ2-5, with D possibly being TRBD2 (7 bases). Sequencing used peripheral blood. The receptor comes from a woman in her forties or fifties with active or convalescent COVID-19. The DNA for the CDR3 is TGTGCCAGCAGCCAGGGGGGGGCAGAGACCCAGTACTTC. Translation gives CASSQGGAETQYF.